A selection of T cell receptor beta chains follows, all from one sample in a study of blood T cell repertoires in COVID-19. Sequencing was performed with immunoSEQ multiplex PCR; in TCRdb, only in-frame clones are kept and a portion is missing. Of about 220,000 clones in the sample, 80% to 85% are singletons; the top ten hold just under 20%. Material for sequencing was peripheral blood. The receptors were sampled from a man aged 25-45 years with active or convalescent COVID-19. Both conserved end residues are trimmed from each CDR3. The order of the fields is V gene, J gene, CDR3 protein.

TRBV28	TRBJ1-5	ASSRGEGNQPQH
TRBV7-9	TRBJ1-5	ASSLGGQPQH
TRBV7-2	TRBJ2-7	ASSLVAGGSYEQY
TRBV7-2	TRBJ1-2	ASSLAATGAQYYGYT
TRBV9	TRBJ1-6	ASTRGRTGDSPLH
TRBV7-9	TRBJ2-6	ASSLSSGANVLT
TRBV3-1/TRBV3-2	TRBJ1-2	ASSRQQGGYT
TRBV7-2	TRBJ1-2	ASSYFQGYGYT
TRBV7-2	TRBJ2-5	ASRRDRLKETQY
TRBV27	TRBJ2-1	ASSPRQGGNEQF
TRBV19	TRBJ2-7	ASSPLPGLRSSEQY
TRBV30	TRBJ1-6	AWSIQGNSPLH
TRBV27	TRBJ2-1	ASSWAGVKGAGYNEQF
TRBV19	TRBJ1-1	ASTPRGSNTEAF
TRBV12-3/TRBV12-4	TRBJ1-2	ASSFRLNYGYT
TRBV11-2	TRBJ1-5	ASSLGSSANQPQH
TRBV5-1	TRBJ2-7	ASSPGQGSYEQY
TRBV3-1/TRBV3-2	TRBJ1-3	ASSQEGWGDAGNTIY
TRBV6-6	TRBJ2-7	ASRDLPGLAGEAY
TRBV19	TRBJ2-7	ASSTTTGTSGATYEQY
TRBV5-6	TRBJ1-2	ASSLDQGSGYGYT
TRBV7-9	TRBJ1-5	ASSSRGYQPQH
TRBV6-1	TRBJ2-1	ASSEASAPQF
TRBV2	TRBJ2-7	ASSALNSLYEQY
TRBV9	TRBJ2-3	ASSAQQGATDTQY
TRBV19	TRBJ1-5	ASKEGQGFQPQH
TRBV28	TRBJ2-1	ASSPAGGLSSYNEQF
TRBV9	TRBJ2-7	ASSVGPRGDEQY
TRBV9	TRBJ2-3	ASSVGLLWDTQY
TRBV5-1	TRBJ2-2	ASSFKSTGELF
TRBV27	TRBJ1-6	ASSLRSLEVRLNSPLH
TRBV4-1	TRBJ1-3	ASSQGNGFFGDTIY
TRBV6-1	TRBJ2-4	ASSEARGQGASIQY
TRBV10-3	TRBJ1-1	AISDAWNTEAF
TRBV5-1	TRBJ2-7	ASSWTSGYEQY
TRBV5-5	TRBJ2-3	ASSLATTVATQY
TRBV5-5	TRBJ1-1	ASSLGRLNTEAF
TRBV7-9	TRBJ2-7	ASSFGSRGYEQY
TRBV6-5	TRBJ1-2	ASSTGWNGYT
TRBV25-1	TRBJ1-5	ASSEWEVSQPQH
TRBV5-1	TRBJ1-5	ASSPDRGGQPQH
TRBV18	TRBJ2-6	ASSPYPSSGANVLT